This T cell receptor beta chain originates from a study of blood T cell repertoires in COVID-19 (dated by TCRdb to about 2020). About the study as a whole: Collaborator samples came from the United States, Italy and Spain and covered acute and convalescent phases of COVID-19. A freely available public database, intended as a resource for researchers studying the immune response to SARS-CoV-2, is where the repertoires were released. Subjects who had been exposed to COVID-19, were actively infected with it, or had recovered from it provided the deeply sampled blood TCRbeta repertoires that made up the dataset. The prospective study material was composed of cDNA or gDNA derived from T cells, B-cell-depleted T cells, or PBMCs. Where available, HLA class I and class II types were taken from metadata supplied by the sample provider and were not determined by assay-based typing. The samples were drawn from the first 160 participants of the ongoing ImmuneRACE study and from over 950 subjects provided by 6 global collaborators. Sample metadata almost always included a de-identified subject ID, COVID-19 status, age in years and sex. Broad study findings and their caveats: How much clinical and demographic metadata was included differed by source and by participant, and the metadata was provided uncurated.

TCRbeta CDR3 regions were amplified from genomic DNA by means of the immunoSEQ Assay, a bias-controlled multiplex PCR. Regarding the original processing steps: The number of nucleated cells in each sample was estimated by amplification of reference gene primers within the assay. Sequence reads were collapsed and filtered to measure the absolute abundance of every unique TCRbeta CDR3 rearrangement. For each sample, productive Simpson clonality was calculated as the square root of Simpson's diversity index across productive rearrangements. TCRdb carries this immuneACCESS record with in-frame sequences only. Its versions omit some clonotypes, under half of them owing to an unresolved V gene in the studies checked, with the rest unexplained. That table is the source of V, J and clone size, and D and trimming were worked out from the DNA. Across this sample there are over 45,000 clones, with 70% to 90% seen only once. Roughly an eighth of the sample is held by the ten biggest clonotypes.

Collaborating institutions collected whole blood in K2EDTA tubes following their own protocols. Collaborator samples were shipped for TCRbeta analysis as frozen whole blood, isolated PBMCs, or DNA extracted from either sample type. Turning to this clone: The antigen it binds to is not known. No base quality information exists; no much larger clone differs at one position.

The clonotype originates from a woman between 55 and 75 years old with active COVID-19. The material sequenced was peripheral blood.

The nucleotide sequence reads TGCGCCAGCAGCTTCGCGGGGGTGTGGAATCAGCCCCAGCATTTT. This gives the protein CASSFAGVWNQPQHF. Recombination joined TRBV5-1 with TRBJ1-5; matching of 5 bases hints at TRBD1 as the D gene. The CDR3 starts with the cysteine, ends with the phenylalanine, and has 15 residues. Only the CDR3 part of the read is kept: 45 bases, read in frame from the first base. The germline V gene encodes CDR1 SGHRS and CDR2 YFSETQ. V and J lose 2 bases and 4 bases, and a span of 13 bases separates them.